Ten or more counts support the clone carrying this TCR beta chain. Synthesis of cDNA was performed by 5'RACE using 10-nucleotide random UMIs. In each sequencing run, over 180 million TCR-beta sequences were generated from 15-18 subjects. TCRdb reprocessed the 5' RACE reads via MiXCR and lists one record per CDR3 protein. This repertoire shows some 60,000 distinct CDR3 sequences, around a tenth found once; its top ten account for about 6.6%. Trimming left V 2 bases short and J 1 base short, with 8 bases between. Germline lookup yields CDR1 SQVTM and CDR2 ANQGSEA. This CDR3 is 13 amino acids long. Time point indicated: longitudinal time-point 1 (baseline). These data come from a study of neurological immune-mediated disorders.

This chain connects TRBV29-1 to TRBJ2-5; a possible D gene is TRBD1 (6 bases). This sequence was found in a male donor with HTLV-1-associated myelopathy (HAM/TSP). Sequenced: PBMCs. CDR3 loop: CSVETTGQETQYF. Written as DNA, the CDR3 is TGCAGCGTTGAAACGACAGGCCAAGAGACCCAGTACTTC. Based on the CDR3 plus reference TRBV29-1 and TRBJ2-5, the full variable domain is SAVISQKPSRDICQRGTSLTIQCQVDSQVTMMFWYRQQPGQSLTLIATANQGSEATYESGFVIDKFPISRPNLTFSTLTVSNMSPEDSSIYLCSVETTGQETQYFGPGTRLLVL.